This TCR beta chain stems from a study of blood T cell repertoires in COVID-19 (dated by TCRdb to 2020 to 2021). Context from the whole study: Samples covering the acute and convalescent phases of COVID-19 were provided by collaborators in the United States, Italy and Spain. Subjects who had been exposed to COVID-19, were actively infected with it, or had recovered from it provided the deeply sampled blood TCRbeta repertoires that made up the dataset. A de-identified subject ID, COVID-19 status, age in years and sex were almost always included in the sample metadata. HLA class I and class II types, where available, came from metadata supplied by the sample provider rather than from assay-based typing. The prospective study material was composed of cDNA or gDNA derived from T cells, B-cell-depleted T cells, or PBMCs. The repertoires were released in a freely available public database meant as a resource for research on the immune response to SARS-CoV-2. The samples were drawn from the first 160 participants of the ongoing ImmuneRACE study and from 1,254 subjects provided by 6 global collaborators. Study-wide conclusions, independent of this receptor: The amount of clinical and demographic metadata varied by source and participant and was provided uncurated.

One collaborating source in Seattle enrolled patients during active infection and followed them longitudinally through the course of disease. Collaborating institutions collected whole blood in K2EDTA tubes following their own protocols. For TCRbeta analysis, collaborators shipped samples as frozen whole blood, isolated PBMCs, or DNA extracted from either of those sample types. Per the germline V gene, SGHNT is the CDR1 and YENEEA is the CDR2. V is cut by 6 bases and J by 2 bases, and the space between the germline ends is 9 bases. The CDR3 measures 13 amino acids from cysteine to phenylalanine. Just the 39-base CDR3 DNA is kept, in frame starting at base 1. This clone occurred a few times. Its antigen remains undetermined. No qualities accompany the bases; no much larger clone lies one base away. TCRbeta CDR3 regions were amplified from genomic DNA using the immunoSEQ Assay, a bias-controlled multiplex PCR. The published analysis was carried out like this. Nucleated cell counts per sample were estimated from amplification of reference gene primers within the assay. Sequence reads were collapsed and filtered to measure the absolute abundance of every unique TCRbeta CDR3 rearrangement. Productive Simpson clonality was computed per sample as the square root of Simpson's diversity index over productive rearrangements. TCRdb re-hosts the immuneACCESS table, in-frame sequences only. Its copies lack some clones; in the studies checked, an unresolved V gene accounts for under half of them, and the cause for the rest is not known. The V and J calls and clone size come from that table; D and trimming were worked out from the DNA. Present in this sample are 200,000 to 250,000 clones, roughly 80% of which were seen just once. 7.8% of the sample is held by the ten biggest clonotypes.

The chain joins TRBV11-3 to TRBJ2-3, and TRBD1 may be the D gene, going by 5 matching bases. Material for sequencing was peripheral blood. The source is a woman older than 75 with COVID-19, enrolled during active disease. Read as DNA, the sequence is TGTGCCAGCAGAGGCAGGGACACAGATACGCAGTATTTT. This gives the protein CASRGRDTDTQYF.